These 2 T cell receptor beta chains were all obtained from the same sample, sequenced in a study of T-cell memory formation after mild COVID-19. TCRdb re-called the 5' RACE reads with MiXCR, one entry per CDR3 protein. The table lists 350,000 or so distinct CDR3 sequences, 20% to 25% of them singletons. The sample comprised PBMCs or a T cell subset sorted from them (not recorded which). Receptors originate from an adult woman who had mild COVID-19 (a few samples of this study predate the infection). Cell type and time point are not known.

This clonotype was seen a few times. The CDR3 spells CATGAPGINEQFF. CDR3 nucleotide sequence: TGTGCCACCGGGGCTCCGGGGATCAATGAGCAGTTCTTC. The chain carries TRBV24-1 and TRBJ2-1, with D perhaps being TRBD1 or TRBD2 (5 bases each). The V end lost 9 bases, the J end lost 6 bases, and 14 bases lay between the germline ends. Germline CDR1 and CDR2: KGHDR and SFDVKD. The CDR3 sequence is 13 residues long.

V gene TRBV12-3 or TRBV12-4 combines with J gene TRBJ2-3; perhaps TRBD2 as D (5 bases). This CDR3 has 14 residues. The V and J ends lost 7 bases and 4 bases respectively, with 15 bases between them. CDR3 nucleotides: TGTGCCAGCATTCGCGGCGGGTTTGCAGATACGCAGTATTTT. Protein: CASIRGGFADTQYF.